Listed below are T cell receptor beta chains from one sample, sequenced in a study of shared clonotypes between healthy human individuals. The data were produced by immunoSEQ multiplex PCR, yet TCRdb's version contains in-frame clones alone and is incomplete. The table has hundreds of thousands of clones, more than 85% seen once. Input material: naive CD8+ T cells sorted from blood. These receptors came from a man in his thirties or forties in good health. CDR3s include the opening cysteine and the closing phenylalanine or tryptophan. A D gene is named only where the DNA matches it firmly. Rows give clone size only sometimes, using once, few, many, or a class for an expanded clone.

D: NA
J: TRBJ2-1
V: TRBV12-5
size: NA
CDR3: CASGRAGGANEQFF
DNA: TGTGCTAGCGGGAGGGCAGGGGGTGCGAATGAGCAGTTCTTC

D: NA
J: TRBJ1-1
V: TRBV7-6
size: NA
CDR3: CASSLGGVNTEAFF
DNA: TGTGCCAGCAGCTTAGGCGGGGTGAACACTGAAGCTTTCTTT

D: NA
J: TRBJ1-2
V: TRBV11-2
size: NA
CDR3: CASSPRDSTGYGYTF
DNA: TGTGCCAGCAGCCCGAGGGACTCCACGGGCTATGGCTACACCTTC

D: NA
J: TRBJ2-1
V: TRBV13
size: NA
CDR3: CASSFAGGGSSYNEQFF
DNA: TGTGCCAGCAGCTTCGCCGGGGGAGGAAGCTCCTACAATGAGCAGTTCTTC

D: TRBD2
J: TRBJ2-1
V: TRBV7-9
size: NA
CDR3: CASSDRLAGVNEQFF
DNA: TGTGCCAGCAGCGACAGACTAGCGGGAGTCAATGAGCAGTTCTTC

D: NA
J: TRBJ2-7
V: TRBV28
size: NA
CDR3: CASSLLAGFYEQYF
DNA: TGTGCCAGCAGTTTACTCGCCGGCTTCTACGAGCAGTACTTC

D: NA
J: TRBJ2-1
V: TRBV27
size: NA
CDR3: CASSLLGGSNEQFF
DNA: TGTGCCAGCAGTTTATTAGGGGGGTCTAATGAGCAGTTCTTC

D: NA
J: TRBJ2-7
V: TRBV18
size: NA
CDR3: CASSPGSEQYF
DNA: TGTGCCAGCTCACCAGGGAGCGAGCAGTACTTC

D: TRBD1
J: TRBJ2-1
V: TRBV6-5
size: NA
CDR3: CASSSGQGVDEQFF
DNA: TGTGCCAGCAGTTCGGGACAGGGCGTTGATGAGCAGTTCTTC

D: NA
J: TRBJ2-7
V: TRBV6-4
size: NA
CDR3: CASWGHPYEQYF
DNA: TGTGCCAGCTGGGGACACCCCTACGAGCAGTACTTC

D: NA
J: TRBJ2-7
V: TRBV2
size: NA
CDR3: CASTNTQSGPTPLEQYF
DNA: TGTGCCAGCACCAACACGCAGAGTGGGCCTACCCCTCTCGAGCAGTACTTC

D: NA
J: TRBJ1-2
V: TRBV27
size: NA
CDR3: CASSPTGLSGYTF
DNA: TGTGCCAGCAGTCCAACAGGGTTAAGCGGCTACACCTTC

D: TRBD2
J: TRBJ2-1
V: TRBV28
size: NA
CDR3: CASSLDSRGSLDEQFF
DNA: TGTGCCAGCAGTTTAGATTCTCGCGGGAGCTTGGATGAGCAGTTCTTC

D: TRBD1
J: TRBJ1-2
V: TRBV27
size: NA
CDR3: CASSLDRALGGYTF
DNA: TGTGCCAGCAGTTTGGACAGGGCCTTGGGTGGCTACACCTTC

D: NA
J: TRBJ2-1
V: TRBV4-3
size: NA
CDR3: CASSQAITGLGTYNEQFF
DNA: TGCGCCAGCAGCCAGGCAATTACCGGCCTGGGAACCTACAATGAGCAGTTCTTC

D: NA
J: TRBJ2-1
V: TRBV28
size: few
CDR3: CASSNNEQFF
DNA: TGTGCCAGCAGTAACAATGAGCAGTTCTTC

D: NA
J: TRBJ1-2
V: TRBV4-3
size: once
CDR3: CASSQDLSSGHASYTF
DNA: TGCGCCAGCAGCCAAGATCTCTCGTCGGGACACGCCTCCTACACCTTC

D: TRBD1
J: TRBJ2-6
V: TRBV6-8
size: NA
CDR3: CASSYSNGTGWTGANVLTF
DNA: TGTGCCAGCAGTTACTCGAACGGGACAGGGTGGACTGGGGCCAACGTCCTGACTTTC

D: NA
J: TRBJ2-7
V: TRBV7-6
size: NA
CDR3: CASTETVPGVASGSSYEQYF
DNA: TGTGCCAGCACCGAAACAGTTCCAGGGGTCGCGAGCGGCAGCTCCTACGAGCAGTACTTC

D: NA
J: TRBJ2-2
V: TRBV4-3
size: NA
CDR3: CASSPGLGGAGELFF
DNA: TGCGCCAGCAGCCCAGGACTGGGAGGCGCCGGGGAGCTGTTTTTT

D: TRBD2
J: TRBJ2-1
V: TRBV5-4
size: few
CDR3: CASSKGLAGSYNEQFF
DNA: TGTGCCAGCAGCAAAGGACTAGCGGGATCCTACAATGAGCAGTTCTTC

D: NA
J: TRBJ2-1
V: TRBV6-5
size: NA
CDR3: CASSYSNVGWRDEQFF
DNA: TGTGCCAGCAGTTACTCGAACGTAGGTTGGCGGGATGAGCAGTTCTTC

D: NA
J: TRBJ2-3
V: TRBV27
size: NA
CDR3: CASSLSGSADTQYF
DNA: TGTGCCAGCAGTTTATCCGGGTCGGCAGATACGCAGTATTTT

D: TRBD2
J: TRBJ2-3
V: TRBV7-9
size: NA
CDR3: CASRTPREGKSDTQYF
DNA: TGTGCCAGCAGGACTCCCCGGGAGGGCAAGTCGGATACGCAGTATTTT

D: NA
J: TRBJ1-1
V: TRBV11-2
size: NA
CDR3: CASSLAPLMNTEAFF
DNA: TGTGCCAGCAGCTTAGCTCCCCTTATGAACACTGAAGCTTTCTTT

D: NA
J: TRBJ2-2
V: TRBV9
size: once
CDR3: CASSVGGRAGELFF
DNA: TGTGCCAGCAGCGTAGGAGGGCGCGCCGGGGAGCTGTTTTTT